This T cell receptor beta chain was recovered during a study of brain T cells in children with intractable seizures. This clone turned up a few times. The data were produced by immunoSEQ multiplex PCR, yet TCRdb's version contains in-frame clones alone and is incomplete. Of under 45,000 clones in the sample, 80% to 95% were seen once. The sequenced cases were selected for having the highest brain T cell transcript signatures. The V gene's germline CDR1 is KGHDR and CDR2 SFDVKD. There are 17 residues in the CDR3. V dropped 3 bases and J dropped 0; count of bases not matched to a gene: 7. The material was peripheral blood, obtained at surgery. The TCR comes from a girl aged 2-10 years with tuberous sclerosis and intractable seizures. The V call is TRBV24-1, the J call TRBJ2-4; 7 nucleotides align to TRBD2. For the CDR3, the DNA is TGTGCCACCAGTGATGATCGGAGCGGGGTAGCCAAAAACATTCAGTACTTC. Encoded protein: CATSDDRSGVAKNIQYF.